This T cell receptor (beta chain) was sequenced for a study of T cells after yellow fever vaccination. Across the whole study: Preparation of fractions with low cell numbers was performed using SMART-Seq v4 Ultra Low Input.

The germline gives CDR1 MDHEN, CDR2 SYDVKM. The CDR3 spans 14 residues. Trimming stripped 4 bases from V and 0 bases from J, with 7 bases between. In this sample, this clonotype turned up a few times. The antigen remains unidentified. Points from the study as a whole: Faster peaking, at day 5 versus 15, marked a secondary response that was weaker.

The 5'RACE template-switching step produced TCR cDNA and added a universal primer site and UMIs. TCRdb itself ran the 5' RACE reads through MiXCR, one entry per CDR3 protein. The data contain some 350,000 distinct CDR3 sequences, over 4% of them singletons. The rearrangement uses TRBV28 and TRBJ1-3, with D hard to call. This TCR came from a young man who received the YFV17D yellow fever vaccine. The input for sequencing was PBMCs, taken 5 days after the yellow fever booster vaccination. As DNA, the CDR3 is TGTGCCAGCAGTTCGGGAAACTCTGGAAACACCATATATTTT. Protein sequence: CASSSGNSGNTIYF.